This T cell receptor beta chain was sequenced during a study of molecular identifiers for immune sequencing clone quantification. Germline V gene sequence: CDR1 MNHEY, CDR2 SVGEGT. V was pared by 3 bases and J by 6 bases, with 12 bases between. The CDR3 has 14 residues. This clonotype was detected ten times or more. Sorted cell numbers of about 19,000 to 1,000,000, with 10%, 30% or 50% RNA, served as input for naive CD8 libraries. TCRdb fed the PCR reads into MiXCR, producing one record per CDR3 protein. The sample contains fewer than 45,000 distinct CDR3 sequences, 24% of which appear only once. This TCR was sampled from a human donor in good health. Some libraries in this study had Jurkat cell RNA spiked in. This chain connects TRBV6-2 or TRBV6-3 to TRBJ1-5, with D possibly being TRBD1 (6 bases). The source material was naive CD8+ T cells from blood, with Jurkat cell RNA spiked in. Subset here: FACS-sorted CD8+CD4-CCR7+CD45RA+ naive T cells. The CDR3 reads CASSYLGGSQPQHF. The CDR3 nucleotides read TGTGCCAGCAGTTATTTGGGGGGCAGTCAGCCCCAGCATTTT.